This is a list of T cell receptor beta chains from one sample in a study of Ad26.COV2.S vaccination and SARS-CoV-2 variants. Sequencing used immunoSEQ multiplex PCR; TCRdb keeps in-frame clones, though not all of them. The sample consists of around 350,000 clones, just over 90% of them appearing once. Sample: peripheral blood, taken after recovery from COVID-19. These receptors were taken from a human donor who had recovered from COVID-19. Both conserved end residues are part of each CDR3. The D gene is left open where the match is weak. The size of a clone is reported for some rows only, either as once, few or many, or as a class for expanded clones.

>-|TRBJ2-2|-|TRBV11-2
CASSFRLGQEYSGELFF
TGTGCCAGCAGCTTTAGGCTCGGCCAGGAGTATTCCGGGGAGCTGTTTTTT
>-|TRBJ1-1|TRBD1|TRBV6-5
CASRPGQANTEAFF
TGTGCCAGCAGGCCGGGACAGGCGAACACTGAAGCTTTCTTT
>-|TRBJ1-4|-|TRBV6-1
CASSGDPKFATNEKLFF
TGTGCCAGCAGTGGGGACCCCAAGTTTGCAACTAATGAAAAACTGTTTTTT
>-|TRBJ2-1|-|TRBV10-1
CASSENMGNEQFF
TGCGCCAGCAGTGAGAATATGGGAAATGAGCAGTTCTTC
>-|TRBJ1-2|-|TRBV11-2
CASSARDLARGGYTF
TGTGCCAGCAGCGCCCGGGACCTCGCTAGGGGTGGCTACACCTTC
>-|TRBJ1-4|-|TRBV11-3
CASSLVGTSRGEKLFF
TGTGCCAGCAGCTTAGTCGGGACCTCAAGGGGTGAAAAACTGTTTTTT
>few|TRBJ2-2|-|TRBV29-1
CSVVGGANTGELFF
TGCAGCGTTGTGGGGGGTGCGAACACCGGGGAGCTGTTTTTT
>once|TRBJ2-5|-|TRBV5-1
CASSLGQGQETQYF
TGCGCCAGCAGCTTGGGCCAGGGACAAGAGACCCAGTACTTC
>once|TRBJ1-2|-|TRBV6-2/TRBV6-3
CASSYGLERNYGYTF
TGTGCCAGCAGTTACGGTCTCGAGAGGAACTATGGCTACACCTTC
>-|TRBJ2-3|-|TRBV9
CASSGASVRLYF
TGTGCCAGCAGCGGTGCTAGCGTGCGGCTGTATTTT
>-|TRBJ2-7|-|TRBV29-1
CSVEGGGGAHEQYF
TGCAGCGTTGAAGGTGGAGGAGGGGCCCACGAGCAGTACTTC
>-|TRBJ2-5|TRBD2|TRBV3-1/TRBV3-2
CASSQDVLGLAGEGGETQYF
TGTGCCAGCAGCCAAGACGTCCTGGGACTAGCGGGGGAAGGTGGAGAGACCCAGTACTTC
>once|TRBJ2-2|-|TRBV4-1
CASSQGTITGELFF
TGCGCCAGCAGCCAGGGAACGATCACCGGGGAGCTGTTTTTT
>-|TRBJ2-6|-|TRBV4-1
CASSQETGANVLTF
TGCGCCAGCAGCCAAGAGACTGGGGCCAACGTCCTGACTTTC
>-|TRBJ2-1|-|TRBV20-1
CSAGGWDEQFF
TGCAGTGCTGGGGGTTGGGATGAGCAGTTCTTC
>-|TRBJ1-2|-|TRBV2
CASKGRGANYGYTF
TGTGCCAGCAAGGGGAGGGGAGCCAACTATGGCTACACCTTC
>once|TRBJ1-2|-|TRBV7-8
CASSFRTVTNYGYTF
TGTGCCAGCAGCTTCCGGACAGTAACTAACTATGGCTACACCTTC
>-|TRBJ2-3|-|TRBV7-2
CASSLGVGRSTDTQYF
TGTGCCAGCAGCTTAGGAGTTGGCAGGAGCACAGATACGCAGTATTTT
>-|TRBJ2-3|TRBD1|TRBV7-7
CASSLTGGSTDTQYF
TGTGCTAGCAGTTTGACAGGGGGTAGCACAGATACGCAGTATTTT
>-|TRBJ1-1|TRBD1|TRBV18
CASSLGTANTEAFF
TGTGCCAGCTCACTTGGGACAGCGAACACTGAAGCTTTCTTT
>-|TRBJ1-2|-|TRBV9
CASSEGNVRDYGYTF
TGTGCCAGCAGCGAGGGGAACGTTAGGGACTATGGCTACACCTTC
>-|TRBJ2-2|TRBD1|TRBV27
CASRRRTGRDTGELFF
TGTGCCAGCCGACGTAGGACAGGGAGAGACACCGGGGAGCTGTTTTTT
>-|TRBJ2-7|TRBD1|TRBV5-1
CASSIGTEREQYF
TGCGCCAGCAGCATCGGGACAGAGAGGGAGCAGTACTTC
>-|TRBJ1-4|-|TRBV7-2
CASSLSRLEKLFF
TGTGCCAGCAGCTTATCTCGATTGGAAAAACTGTTTTTT
>once|TRBJ2-2|TRBD2|TRBV4-1
CASSRGLAGETGELFF
TGCGCCAGCAGCCGGGGACTAGCGGGGGAAACCGGGGAGCTGTTTTTT
>-|TRBJ2-7|TRBD2|TRBV20-1
CSAGTSSEQYF
TGCAGTGCGGGGACTAGCTCCGAGCAGTACTTC
>-|TRBJ1-2|-|TRBV7-9
CASSLFGPRQRNYGYTF
TGTGCCAGCAGCTTATTTGGTCCGAGACAGAGAAACTATGGCTACACCTTC
>-|TRBJ2-1|TRBD2|TRBV3-1/TRBV3-2
CASSQGGGGYNEQFF
TGTGCCAGCAGCCAAGGCGGGGGGGGCTACAATGAGCAGTTCTTC
>-|TRBJ2-5|TRBD2|TRBV6-5
CASSYGRTSGEKTQYF
TGTGCCAGCAGTTACGGAAGGACTAGCGGGGAAAAGACCCAGTACTTC
>-|TRBJ2-7|TRBD1|TRBV6-2/TRBV6-3
CASSGVRGRSYEQYF
TGTGCCAGCAGTGGGGTCAGGGGGCGATCCTACGAGCAGTACTTC
>-|TRBJ1-1|-|TRBV5-5
CASSPLQRTNTEAFF
TGTGCCAGCAGCCCCTTACAGAGAACGAACACTGAAGCTTTCTTT
>-|TRBJ1-6|TRBD1|TRBV3-1/TRBV3-2
CASRETDRGNSPLHF
TGTGCCAGCAGAGAAACTGACAGGGGAAATTCACCCCTCCACTTT
>-|TRBJ1-5|-|TRBV2
CASSETRYNQPQHF
TGTGCCAGCAGTGAAACAAGGTACAATCAGCCCCAGCATTTT
>-|TRBJ1-2|-|TRBV6-6
CASSYSAVKGGYTF
TGTGCCAGCAGTTACTCCGCGGTGAAAGGCGGCTACACCTTC
>once|TRBJ2-3|TRBD2|TRBV5-4
CASRQAGGRGDTQYF
TGTGCCAGCAGGCAAGCGGGGGGGCGTGGAGATACGCAGTATTTT
>-|TRBJ1-3|-|TRBV10-1
CASSEAGTLTDDSGNTIYF
TGCGCCAGCAGTGAAGCCGGGACTCTGACCGACGATTCTGGAAACACCATATATTTT
>once|TRBJ1-4|-|TRBV7-2
CASSLGRDEKLFF
TGTGCCAGCAGCTTGGGTAGGGACGAAAAACTGTTTTTT
>-|TRBJ2-5|-|TRBV7-2
CASSLSRSSPAGTQYF
TGTGCCAGCAGCTTAAGTCGGTCGAGCCCGGCGGGGACCCAGTACTTC
>-|TRBJ1-3|-|TRBV7-9
CASREDSSGNTIYF
TGTGCCAGCAGGGAAGATAGCTCTGGAAACACCATATATTTT
>-|TRBJ1-2|-|TRBV27
CASSSPGIGVGYTF
TGTGCCAGCAGTTCTCCCGGAATTGGGGTTGGCTACACCTTC
>-|TRBJ1-1|-|TRBV7-7
CASSYNRLTEAFF
TGTGCCAGCAGCTATAACAGGTTAACTGAAGCTTTCTTT
>-|TRBJ1-1|TRBD1|TRBV4-1
CASSRLDRGNTEAFF
TGCGCCAGCAGCCGCTTGGACAGGGGGAACACTGAAGCTTTCTTT
>few|TRBJ1-6|-|TRBV2
CASSAWFLRPLHF
TGTGCCAGCAGTGCGTGGTTTTTGAGACCCCTCCACTTT
>-|TRBJ1-2|-|TRBV15
CATSSDRRSDGYTF
TGTGCCACCAGCTCCGACAGGCGAAGCGATGGCTACACCTTC
>-|TRBJ2-1|-|TRBV2
CASSEPGIWEQFF
TGTGCCAGCAGTGAACCTGGAATCTGGGAGCAGTTCTTC
>once|TRBJ2-1|-|TRBV19
CASRGQPASNEQFF
TGTGCCAGTAGAGGACAGCCAGCGTCCAATGAGCAGTTCTTC
>-|TRBJ1-1|-|TRBV11-3
CASSSIAGGDKNTEAFF
TGTGCCAGCAGCTCGATAGCGGGGGGGGACAAGAACACTGAAGCTTTCTTT
>-|TRBJ2-7|TRBD1|TRBV6-1
CASSDEGTGSYEQYF
TGTGCCAGCAGTGACGAGGGGACAGGGTCCTACGAGCAGTACTTC
>-|TRBJ2-1|-|TRBV5-1
CASSWRGGDQYNEQFF
TGCGCCAGCAGCTGGCGAGGTGGAGATCAATACAATGAGCAGTTCTTC
>once|TRBJ1-5|-|TRBV11-2
CASSERDSNQPQHF
TGTGCCAGCAGTGAACGCGATAGCAATCAGCCCCAGCATTTT
>-|TRBJ2-7|-|TRBV15
CATSRGGYEQYF
TGTGCCACCAGCAGAGGAGGGTACGAGCAGTACTTC
>-|TRBJ1-6|-|TRBV5-6
CASSLAAGVGNSPLHF
TGTGCCAGCAGCTTGGCCGCGGGGGTGGGTAATTCACCCCTCCACTTT
>-|TRBJ1-2|TRBD1|TRBV10-3
CAISETGGNGYTF
TGTGCCATCAGTGAGACAGGGGGGAATGGCTACACCTTC
>-|TRBJ1-5|-|TRBV5-1
CASSPMGISDQPQHF
TGCGCCAGCAGCCCAATGGGCATTTCTGATCAGCCCCAGCATTTT
>once|TRBJ2-1|-|TRBV3-1/TRBV3-2
CASSQDTGAGWEQFF
TGTGCCAGCAGCCAAGATACGGGGGCGGGGTGGGAGCAGTTCTTC
>-|TRBJ1-4|-|TRBV18
CASSPPEGQANEKLFF
TGTGCCAGCTCACCACCGGAGGGGCAGGCTAATGAAAAACTGTTTTTT
>-|TRBJ1-1|-|TRBV9
CASSEQGNTEAFF
TGTGCCAGCAGCGAACAGGGGAACACTGAAGCTTTCTTT
>-|TRBJ1-1|-|TRBV5-1
CASSQRSEGGVAFF
TGCGCCAGCAGCCAACGCAGTGAAGGCGGCGTAGCTTTCTTT
>-|TRBJ2-1|TRBD2|TRBV5-1
CASSLLAGSYNEQFF
TGCGCCAGCAGCTTACTAGCGGGGTCCTACAATGAGCAGTTCTTC
>-|TRBJ1-2|-|TRBV27
CASSLSHRHYGYTF
TGTGCCAGCAGTTTATCGCACAGACACTATGGCTACACCTTC